The sequence of this T cell receptor beta chain was determined in a study of regulatory T cells in long-lasting Graves disease. TCR beta libraries were built with iRepertoire HTBI primers and Arm-PCR of CDR3 regions. MiXCR, run by TCRdb on the multiplex PCR reads, gives a single entry per CDR3 protein. The table shows 350,000 to 450,000 distinct CDR3 sequences, with under 15% occurring only once. V was pared by 7 bases and J by 5 bases, with 14 bases between. CDR1 SQVTM and CDR2 ANQGSEA come from the germline V gene. The CDR3 loop spans 12 amino acids. A word on this clonotype: Its antigen remains unidentified.

Time point defined: newly diagnosed GD, antithyroid drugs for less than 3 months. Following extraction of RNA from PBMCs, that RNA was used to make the TCR library. Notes on the study in general: Owing to a sample size that was small, accuracy may have been reduced. TRBV28, TRBJ1-2 and TRBJ2-5 were favored in persistent disease.

These data were also reused for a study on T cells in Graves' hyperthyroidism and ophthalmopathy. That study adds: Diagnostic assessment was based on clinical symptoms, serum thyroxine and TRAb, thyroid ultrasound and orbital computed tomography. Blood also showed most of the thyroid clonotypes that were expanded above 0.001.

This chain uses TRBV29-1 with TRBJ2-5; D perhaps matches TRBD1 (6 bases). The sample here was peripheral blood mononuclear cells (PBMCs), taken at new diagnosis, from a patient treated with antithyroid drugs. The clonotype comes from a woman aged 25-40 years with Graves disease. Here the CDR3 reads CSAFRGRETQYF. CDR3 bases: TGCAGCGCCTTCAGGGGTCGGGAGACCCAGTACTTC.